The next 13 T cell receptor beta chains were all read from a single sample in a study of graft-versus-host responses after intestinal transplantation. Antigens of these TCRs are unknown. Here immunoSEQ multiplex PCR was the method, and the copy in TCRdb shows in-frame clones only, minus some. There are around 69,000 clones in the sample; 90% occur only once, and less than 5% lies in the top ten. The material sequenced was unstimulated CD8+ T cells sorted from spleen or lymph node cells, taken before transplant. These receptors came from a human donor who was the organ donor for an intestinal transplant.

The V gene is TRBV7-9, the J gene TRBJ2-1; D not certain. The V and J ends lost 3 bases and 12 bases respectively, with 12 bases between them. Germline V gives CDR1 SEHNR, CDR2 FQNEAQ (reference sequence). The CDR3 contains 12 residues. The CDR3: CASSFTLPGQFF. The CDR3 DNA follows: TGTGCCAGCAGCTTTACGCTCCCAGGGCAGTTCTTC.

The rearrangement links TRBV6-1 to TRBJ2-7, with unresolved D. Trimming shortened V by 1 base and J by 3 bases, and 10 bases separated the two germline ends. Germline values: CDR1 MNHNS, CDR2 SASEGT. The length of the CDR3 is 14 residues. The CDR3 here is CASSEGGRNYEQYV. The DNA of the CDR3 is TGTGCCAGCAGTGAAGGCGGCAGAAACTACGAGCAGTACGTC.

The chain couples TRBV5-6 to TRBJ2-1, with no clear D. CDR3 size: 13 residues. The germline gives CDR1 SGHDT, CDR2 YYEEEE. Deletions cut 3 bases from V and 7 bases from J, with 11 bases between. In nucleotides, the CDR3 is TGTGCCAGCAGCTCTCAGCGCGGTAATGAGCAGTTCTTC. Protein: CASSSQRGNEQFF. The variable domain in full, with the rest retrieved from reference TRBV5-6 and TRBJ2-1, is DAGVTQSPTHLIKTRGQQVTLRCSPKSGHDTVSWYQQALGQGPQFIFQYYEEEERQRGNFPDRFSGHQFPNYSSELNVNALLLGDSALYLCASSSQRGNEQFFGPGTRLTVL.

This chain connects TRBV2 to TRBJ1-2; 7 bases are shared with TRBD1. Germline V gene sequence: CDR1 SNHLY, CDR2 FYNNEI. V shed 2 bases, J shed 2 bases, and the junction held 5 bases outside the gene matches. The CDR3 has 15 residues. The CDR3 sequence is CASSEIPGGNYGYTF. DNA for the CDR3: TGTGCCAGCAGTGAAATCCCAGGGGGGAACTATGGCTACACCTTC.

The CDR3 reads CASSPRGQGKGSPLHF. CDR3 sequence (DNA): TGCGCCAGCAGCCCTCGGGGACAGGGTAAAGGATCACCCCTCCACTTT. The chain couples TRBV4-1 to TRBJ1-6, with 9 bases fitting TRBD1. Germline-derived CDR1 and CDR2 are MGHRA and YSYEKL. The CDR3 runs to 16 residues. V shed 4 bases, J shed 10 bases, and the junction held 11 bases outside the gene matches.

The chain couples TRBV6-5 to TRBJ1-1, with 8 bases that match TRBD1. The CDR3 contains 14 residues. Looked up from germline, CDR1 is MNHEY and CDR2 is SVGAGI. Germline trimming cut 4 bases from V and 4 bases from J; bases unmatched to any gene: 5. The CDR3 loop is CASSSGGISTEAFF. Written as DNA, the CDR3 is TGTGCCAGCAGTTCAGGGGGCATCAGCACTGAAGCTTTCTTT.

On this clone itself: The junction differs from germline at one of its ends, possibly a read error. The rearrangement uses TRBV6-4 and TRBJ2-1, with 9 bases fitting TRBD2. Germline-derived CDR1 and CDR2 are MRHNA and SNTAGT. CDR3 length: 15 amino acids. DNA for the CDR3: TGTGCCAGCAGTGACACCGCTAGCGGGGTCGACGAGCAGCTCTTC. Residues: CASSDTASGVDEQLF.

The V call is TRBV10-2, the J call TRBJ2-7, with a weak D call TRBD1 (6 bases). There are 16 residues in the CDR3. With 1 base removed from V and 5 bases from J, the gap between germline ends came to 18 bases. Germline-derived CDR1 and CDR2 are WSHSY and SAAADI. CDR3 amino acids: CASSEFPEGGFNEQYV. CDR3 bases: TGCGCCAGCAGTGAGTTCCCCGAAGGGGGATTCAACGAGCAGTACGTC.

The chain links TRBV5-5 to TRBJ1-2; D is undetermined. Trimming removed 0 bases at V and 6 bases at J, with 6 bases between. This CDR3 has 12 amino acids. CDR1 and CDR2 from the germline V gene are SGHKS and YYEKEE (reference sequence). The CDR3 region is CASSLAEDGYTF. The CDR3 nucleotides read TGTGCCAGCAGCTTGGCCGAGGATGGCTACACCTTC. Full variable domain (remainder filled in from reference TRBV5-5 and TRBJ1-2): DAGVTQSPTHLIKTRGQQVTLRCSPISGHKSVSWYQQVLGQGPQFIFQYYEKEERGRGNFPDRFSARQFPNYSSELNVNALLLGDSALYLCASSLAEDGYTFGSGTRLTVV.

The gene calls are TRBV4-3 and TRBJ1-1, with 7 bases identical to TRBD1. This CDR3 spans 12 amino acids. V dropped 5 bases and J dropped 9; count of bases not matched to a gene: 6. CDR1 and CDR2 (germline): LGHNA, YSLEER. CDR3 sequence: CASSSRDRKAFF. In DNA form, the CDR3 reads TGCGCCAGCAGCTCCCGGGACAGAAAAGCTTTCTTT.

The chain recombines TRBV29-1 with TRBJ1-1; D gene uncertain. Germline V lookup: CDR1 SQVTM, CDR2 ANQGSEA. This CDR3 comprises 13 residues. V lost 0 bases and J 0 bases, leaving 5 bases between the germline ends. The CDR3 region is CSVEEGVNTEAFF. CDR3 in DNA: TGCAGCGTTGAAGAAGGAGTGAACACTGAAGCTTTCTTT. Combining the CDR3 with reference TRBV29-1 and TRBJ1-1 gives the whole variable domain SAVISQKPSRDICQRGTSLTIQCQVDSQVTMMFWYRQQPGQSLTLIATANQGSEATYESGFVIDKFPISRPNLTFSTLTVSNMSPEDSSIYLCSVEEGVNTEAFFGQGTRLTVV.

V is TRBV7-9 and J is TRBJ2-1, with D perhaps TRBD1 (5 bases). The ends were cut back, 4 bases at V and 0 bases at J, with 10 bases in the middle. CDR1 and CDR2 (germline): SEHNR, FQNEAQ (reference sequence). The CDR3 has 15 residues. CDR3 bases: TGTGCCAGCAGCTCAGACAGAAGCTCCTACAATGAGCAGTTCTTC. Translating it yields CASSSDRSSYNEQFF.

The chain is built from TRBV6-5 and TRBJ2-7; D possibly corresponds to TRBD1 (6 bases). Trimming shortened V by 8 bases and J by 2 bases, and 13 bases separated the two germline ends. The CDR3 sequence is 13 residues long. Germline V lookup: CDR1 MNHEY, CDR2 SVGAGI. In DNA, the CDR3 is TGTGCCAGCCCGGCAACAGGGACCTACGAGCAGTACGTC. This encodes CASPATGTYEQYV.